What follows are 12 T cell receptor beta chains derived from one specimen sequenced in a study of blood T cells in healthy people across ages (dated by TCRdb to 2014 to 2015). The library was generated by 5' RACE. The data were produced on an Illumina HiSeq 2500. A second PCR of about 6 to 11 cycles was performed with a sample-barcoded 5' primer and a J-beta primer mix. TCRdb reran the public reads through fastp at Q25 and MiXCR, keeping productive beta chains. Rows are unified per CDR3 protein, each entry keeping the most common DNA and genes. For this sample the table gives more than 900,000 distinct CDR3 sequences, of which roughly 28% were detected only once. The ten most abundant clones make up more than 8.5% of the sample. The same specimen was also included in a second study, on T cells of mothers and their children.

Sequenced: blood. These receptors came from a woman aged 40 to 50 in good health.

This clonotype was detected only once. The chain employs TRBV5-1 and TRBJ1-1; D is undetermined. The germline V gene encodes CDR1 SGHRS and CDR2 YFSETQ. V dropped 0 bases and J dropped 4 bases, with 10 bases sitting between them. CDR3 length equals 14 residues. The chain's CDR3 is CASSLEWSGTEAFF. The CDR3 nucleotides are TGCGCCAGCAGCTTGGAGTGGTCGGGCACTGAAGCTTTCTTT.

The chain combines TRBV7-2 with TRBJ1-2; 9 bases align to TRBD1. This CDR3 is 16 amino acids long. Germline lookup yields CDR1 SGHTA and CDR2 FQGNSA. V gave up 4 bases and J gave up 4 bases; unmatched junction bases: 10. As DNA, the CDR3 is TGTGCCAGCAGCTCAGGGGGGACAGGGAACCTCTATGGCTACACCTTC. As protein: CASSSGGTGNLYGYTF.

In its sample, this clonotype was seen many times. The V and J genes are TRBV24-1 and TRBJ2-7; tentatively, D is TRBD1 (5 bases). Deletions cut 0 bases from V and 5 bases from J, with 10 bases between. Germline assignment: CDR1 KGHDR and CDR2 SFDVKD. This CDR3 is 14 amino acids long. CDR3 amino acids: CATSDLKGSDEQYF. The DNA of the CDR3 is TGTGCCACCAGTGATTTGAAGGGGTCGGACGAGCAGTACTTC.

Ten or more counts support this clonotype. CDR3 sequence: CASSPPIDGAYEQYF. CDR3 coding DNA: TGTGCCAGCAGCCCCCCAATCGACGGGGCCTACGAGCAGTACTTC. V is TRBV7-6 and J is TRBJ2-7; TRBD2 is a possible D gene (5 bases). The CDR3 extends over 15 amino acids. V gave up 5 bases and J gave up 2 bases, with 16 bases separating them. CDR1 and CDR2 from the germline V gene are SGHVS and FNYEAQ.

This clonotype appeared a few times. The chain recombines TRBV6-6 with TRBJ2-5, with TRBD2 matching over 8 bases. This CDR3 spans 16 amino acids. The V segment lost 6 bases and the J segment 0 bases; nucleotides outside the gene matches: 9. Germline-derived CDR1 and CDR2 are MNHNY and SVGAGI (reference sequence). This CDR3 is CASSRGGRGNQETQYF. The CDR3 nucleotides read TGTGCCAGCAGCCGGGGGGGCAGGGGAAACCAAGAGACCCAGTACTTC.

This clonotype has a count of ten or more. The rearrangement joins TRBV7-2 to TRBJ1-2; D call uncertain. Trimming shortened V by 5 bases and J by 0 bases, and 10 bases separated the two germline ends. This CDR3 has 14 amino acids. Germline V lookup: CDR1 SGHTA, CDR2 FQGNSA. CDR3 loop: CASSLETSNYGYTF. CDR3 sequence (DNA): TGTGCCAGCAGCCTAGAGACATCTAACTATGGCTACACCTTC.

This clonotype was seen repeatedly, ten times or more. The chain employs TRBV3-1 and TRBJ1-2; no clear D. Germline V gives CDR1 LGHDT, CDR2 YNNKEL (reference sequence). This CDR3 comprises 13 residues. V lost 4 bases, J lost 3 bases, and 9 bases lay in between. The CDR3 is CASSPRTDYGYTF. Written as DNA, the CDR3 is TGTGCCAGCAGCCCAAGGACGGACTATGGCTACACCTTC.

The sample holds many counts of this clonotype. The V gene is TRBV5-1, the J gene TRBJ1-2; D gene uncertain. Germline values: CDR1 SGHRS, CDR2 YFSETQ. This CDR3 has 16 amino acids. Trimming removed 0 bases from V and 3 bases from J, with 15 bases in between. CDR3 amino acids: CASSLVLRRTYYGYTF. DNA of the CDR3: TGCGCCAGCAGCTTGGTGCTCCGCAGGACCTACTATGGCTACACCTTC. The whole variable domain, remainder taken from reference TRBV5-1 and TRBJ1-2, is KAGVTQTPRYLIKTRGQQVTLSCSPISGHRSVSWYQQTPGQGLQFLFEYFSETQRNKGNFPGRFSGRQFSNSRSEMNVSTLELGDSALYLCASSLVLRRTYYGYTFGSGTRLTVV.

The table lists this clonotype with many counts. The chain recombines TRBV6-2 or TRBV6-3 with TRBJ2-3; no clear D gene. The CDR3 has 15 residues. The germline CDR1 and CDR2 sequences are MNHEY and SVGEGT. The ends were cut back, 6 bases at V and 2 bases at J, with 15 bases in the middle. The CDR3: CASRGSPSLTDTQYF. CDR3 DNA: TGTGCCAGCAGGGGGTCTCCTTCCCTCACAGATACGCAGTATTTT.

This clonotype has a handful of counts. This sequence joins TRBV28 and TRBJ1-2; D gene unclear. With 5 bases removed from V and 4 bases from J, the gap between germline ends came to 8 bases. The CDR3 has 12 residues. Per the germline V gene, CDR1 is MDHEN and CDR2 is SYDVKM. CDR3 nucleotide sequence: TGTGCCAGCAGTGGCTCCAGCTATGGCTACACCTTC. The encoded protein is CASSGSSYGYTF.

This clonotype was seen at least ten times. The chain couples TRBV29-1 to TRBJ1-2; tentative D call: TRBD1 (6 bases). This CDR3 is 14 amino acids long. Trimming took off 0 bases at V and 3 bases at J, with 11 bases between the two ends. CDR1 and CDR2 from the germline V gene are SQVTM and ANQGSEA. Here the CDR3 reads CSVEEGAGYYGYTF. The CDR3 DNA reads as TGCAGCGTTGAAGAGGGGGCTGGATACTATGGCTACACCTTC. Filled out from reference TRBV29-1 and TRBJ1-2, the complete variable domain reads SAVISQKPSRDICQRGTSLTIQCQVDSQVTMMFWYRQQPGQSLTLIATANQGSEATYESGFVIDKFPISRPNLTFSTLTVSNMSPEDSSIYLCSVEEGAGYYGYTFGSGTRLTVV.

This clonotype turned up a few times. V usage is TRBV6-1 and J usage is TRBJ1-2, with 8 bases aligning to TRBD1. Germline CDR1 and CDR2: MNHNS and SASEGT. The CDR3 has 15 residues. The trim removed 5 bases at V and 0 bases at J, leaving 5 bases unmatched. The CDR3 coding sequence is TGTGCCAGCAGTCCTACCAGGGGGCCTAACTATGGCTACACCTTC. Protein: CASSPTRGPNYGYTF.